The T cell receptor (beta chain) under discussion was sequenced for a study of OX40 agonist ivuxolimab in advanced cancers. Turning to the overall study: Ivuxolimab was a fully human IgG2 agonistic monoclonal antibody targeting the costimulatory receptor OX40 (CD134). Intravenous ivuxolimab was administered to patients every 2 weeks at six dose levels: 0.01, 0.1, 0.3, 1.5, 3 and 10 mg/kg. Of the 52 patients in dose escalation, about 20 had hepatocellular carcinoma, roughly 15 had melanoma, 9 had renal cell carcinoma and 9 had head and neck cancer. In the dose-escalation cohort, more than 75% of patients were male, and the mean age was approximately 60 years, with a range of 23 to 79. Patients were allowed to have had prior anti-PD-1, anti-PD-L1 or anti-CTLA-4 therapy, and approximately 43% of the dose-escalation patients had previously received checkpoint inhibitors. Partial responses occurred in three dose-escalation patients, of whom one had hepatocellular carcinoma and two had cutaneous melanoma. The point of sequencing TCRbeta in the periphery was to test whether ivuxolimab changed TCR sequence diversity and drove clonal T-cell expansion. The paper describes the monotherapy dose-escalation part (N of about 50 patients) of the phase I trial of ivuxolimab. The paper's findings and limits, for the study overall: Low levels of normalized T-cell clonal expansion were also seen in some nonresponding patients. At doses from 0.1 to 3.0 mg/kg, clonal expansion was seen in both CD4+ and CD8+ blood T cells between baseline and week 6. In partial responders in the 0.1-3.0 mg/kg groups, normalized peripheral clonal expansion was found to be among the lowest, especially among CD8+ T cells. After ivuxolimab, CD8+ T cells had more expanded clones than CD4+ T cells on average. Which antigens the clonally expanded peripheral T cells were specific for was not determined.

The trial excluded patients who had a history of autoimmune disease or were on systemic immunosuppression. In every dose cohort, peripheral blood was drawn for TCR sequencing at baseline, cycle 4 day 1, and cycle 7 day 1. The samples were drawn from a first-in-human, open-label, multicenter phase I dose-escalation trial of ivuxolimab. Adults with locally advanced or metastatic melanoma, renal cell, hepatocellular, or head and neck squamous cell carcinoma were enrolled in the trial. Before TCR sequencing, CD4+ and CD8+ T cells were separately sorted from peripheral blood. In this sample, this clone turned up once. The antigen it binds to is not known. The junction shows a germline mismatch at one end, possibly a read error. Genomic DNA was extracted from sorted cells for sequencing of the TCRbeta CDR3 region. The immunoSEQ Assay was used for sequencing of TCRbeta CDR3 regions. The clones in this table, taken by TCRdb from immuneACCESS, are in-frame only. Not every clone is retained; where verified, under half of the shortfall comes from an unresolved V gene, and the cause of the rest is unknown. For this sample there are tens of thousands of clones; roughly 90% appear just once. More than 8.5% of the sample rests with the top ten.

The sample in question was CD4+ or CD8+ T cells sorted from blood, obtained in a trial of the OX40 agonist ivuxolimab. The TCR was taken from an adult with an advanced solid tumor such as melanoma, head and neck, liver or kidney cancer.

The DNA sequence is as follows: TGCGTGGGCACCTACGAGCAGTACTTC. Translated, this is CVGTYEQYF. This chain is built from TRBV14 and TRBJ2-7, with no D gene named confidently. Including the terminal cysteine and phenylalanine, the CDR3 comprises 9 residues. The retained sequence is limited to the CDR3, 27 bases, with the frame set at the first base. For CDR1 and CDR2, the germline V gene lists SGHDN and FVKESK.